Listed below are T cell receptor beta chains from one sample, sequenced in a study of CD8 T cells in Susac syndrome. Each CDR3 protein is one row after TCRdb ran MiXCR on the immunoSEQ multiplex PCR reads. The sample shows about 150,000 distinct CDR3 sequences, nearly 97% of them seen only once. Sequenced sample: CD8+ T cells from PBMCs. The receptors stem from a human donor with multiple sclerosis. CDR3s include the opening cysteine and the closing phenylalanine or tryptophan. The D gene is left open where the match is weak.

V	D	J	CDR3	DNA
TRBV6-5	TRBD1	TRBJ2-4	CASNRQGAGNIQYF	TGTGCCAGCAATCGACAGGGGGCGGGCAACATTCAGTACTTC
TRBV7-8	TRBD2	TRBJ2-3	CASTPFGSGGADTQYF	TGTGCCAGCACCCCCTTTGGAAGCGGGGGGGCGGATACGCAGTATTTT
TRBV7-2	.	TRBJ2-7	CASSYGDYEQYF	TGTGCCAGCAGTTATGGCGACTACGAGCAGTACTTC
TRBV29-1	.	TRBJ1-2	CSVETGFDYGYTF	TGCAGCGTGGAAACAGGTTTCGACTATGGCTACACCTTC
TRBV28	.	TRBJ2-7	CASSFPGTNYEQYF	TGTGCCAGCAGTTTTCCCGGCACCAACTACGAGCAGTACTTC
TRBV20-1	.	TRBJ2-3	CSARGEQSPYTDTQYF	TGCAGTGCTAGAGGGGAGCAGTCTCCCTACACAGATACGCAGTATTTT
TRBV20-1	.	TRBJ2-7	CSARLSGLYEQYF	TGCAGTGCCAGACTAAGTGGACTCTACGAGCAGTACTTC
TRBV7-8	.	TRBJ2-7	CASSSMEVSLTYEQYF	TGTGCCAGCAGCTCGATGGAGGTTTCTCTAACGTACGAGCAGTACTTC
TRBV29-1	.	TRBJ2-7	CSVEGFGGAYEQYF	TGCAGCGTTGAGGGTTTCGGAGGCGCCTACGAGCAGTACTTC
TRBV29-1	.	TRBJ1-2	CSVEDPTVGGYTF	TGCAGCGTTGAAGATCCAACGGTGGGTGGCTACACCTTC
TRBV4-2	.	TRBJ2-5	CASSQDWASQETQYF	TGTGCCAGCAGCCAAGATTGGGCAAGCCAAGAGACCCAGTACTTC
TRBV7-8	.	TRBJ2-1	CASYVDTLVDEQFF	TGTGCCAGCTACGTAGATACTCTGGTCGATGAGCAGTTCTTC
TRBV11-1	.	TRBJ2-1	CASSFLGSRVEQFF	TGTGCCAGCAGCTTTTTGGGATCCCGGGTGGAGCAGTTCTTC
TRBV4-2	TRBD2	TRBJ2-1	CASSQDPRVSGVYNEQFF	TGTGCCAGCAGCCAAGATCCCCGTGTTAGCGGGGTTTACAATGAGCAGTTCTTC
TRBV10-3	.	TRBJ2-5	CAISEAGTAQETQYF	TGTGCCATCAGTGAGGCCGGGACCGCGCAAGAGACCCAGTACTTC
TRBV27	.	TRBJ2-1	CASSIYSSRTGEGQFF	TGTGCCAGCAGTATCTATTCGTCGAGGACGGGGGAAGGGCAGTTCTTC